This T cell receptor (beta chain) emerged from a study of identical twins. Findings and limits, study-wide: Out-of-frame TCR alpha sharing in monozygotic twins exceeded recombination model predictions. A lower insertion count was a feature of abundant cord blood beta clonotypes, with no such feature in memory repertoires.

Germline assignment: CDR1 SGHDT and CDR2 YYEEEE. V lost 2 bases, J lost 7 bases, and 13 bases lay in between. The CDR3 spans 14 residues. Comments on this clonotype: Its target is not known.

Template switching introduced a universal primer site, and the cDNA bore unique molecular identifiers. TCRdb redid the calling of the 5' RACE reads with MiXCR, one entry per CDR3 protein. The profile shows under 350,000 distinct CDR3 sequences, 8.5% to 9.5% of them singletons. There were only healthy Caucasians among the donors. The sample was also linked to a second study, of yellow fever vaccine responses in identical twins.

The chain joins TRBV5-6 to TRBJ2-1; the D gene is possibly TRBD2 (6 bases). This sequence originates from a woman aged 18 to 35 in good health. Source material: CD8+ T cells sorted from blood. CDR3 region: CASSFLAEWNEQFF. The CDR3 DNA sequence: TGTGCCAGCAGCTTTTTAGCGGAGTGGAATGAGCAGTTCTTC.